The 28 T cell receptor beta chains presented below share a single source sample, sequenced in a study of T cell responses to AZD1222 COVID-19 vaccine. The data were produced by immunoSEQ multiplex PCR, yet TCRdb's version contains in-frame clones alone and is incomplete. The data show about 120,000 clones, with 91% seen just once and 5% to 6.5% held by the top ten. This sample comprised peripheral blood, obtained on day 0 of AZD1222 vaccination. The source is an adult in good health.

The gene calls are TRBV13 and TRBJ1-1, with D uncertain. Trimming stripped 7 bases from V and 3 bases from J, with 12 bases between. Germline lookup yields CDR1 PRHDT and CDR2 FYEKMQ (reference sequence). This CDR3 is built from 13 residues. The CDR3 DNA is TGTGCCAGCACCTCCGCTCAGGACACTGAAGCTTTCTTT. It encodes CASTSAQDTEAFF.

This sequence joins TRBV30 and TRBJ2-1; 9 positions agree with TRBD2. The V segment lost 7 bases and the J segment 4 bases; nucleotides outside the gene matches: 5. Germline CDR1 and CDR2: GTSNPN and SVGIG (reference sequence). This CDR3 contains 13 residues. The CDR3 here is CAFQREAYNEQFF. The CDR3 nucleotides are TGTGCCTTTCAGCGGGAGGCATACAATGAGCAGTTCTTC.

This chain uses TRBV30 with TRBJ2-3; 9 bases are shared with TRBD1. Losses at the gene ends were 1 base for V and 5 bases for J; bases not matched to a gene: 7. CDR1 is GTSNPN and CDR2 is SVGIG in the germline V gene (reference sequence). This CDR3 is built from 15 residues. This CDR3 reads CAWSAPDRGRDTQYF. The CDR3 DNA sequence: TGTGCCTGGAGTGCCCCGGACAGGGGAAGAGATACGCAGTATTTT.

The CDR3 protein is CASSLSGYTF. The CDR3 region has the DNA TGTGCCAGCTCCCTAAGTGGCTACACCTTC. This chain links TRBV6-5 with TRBJ1-2; D not resolved. The CDR3 totals 10 residues. Trimming removed 8 bases at V and 7 bases at J, with 8 bases between. Germline lookup yields CDR1 MNHEY and CDR2 SVGAGI.

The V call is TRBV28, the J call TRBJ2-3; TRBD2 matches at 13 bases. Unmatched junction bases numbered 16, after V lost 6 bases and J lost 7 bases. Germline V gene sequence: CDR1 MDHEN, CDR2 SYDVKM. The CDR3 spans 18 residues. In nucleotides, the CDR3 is TGTGCCAGCAGCCCTACTTTCGGACTAGCGGGAGAGGAATATACGCAGTATTTT. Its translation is CASSPTFGLAGEEYTQYF. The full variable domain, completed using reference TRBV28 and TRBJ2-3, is DVKVTQSSRYLVKRTGEKVFLECVQDMDHENMFWYRQDPGLGLRLIYFSYDVKMKEKGDIPEGYSVSREKKERFSLILESASTNQTSMYLCASSPTFGLAGEEYTQYFGPGTRLTVL.

CDR3 sequence (DNA): TGTGCCAGCAGCCAGGCTGGTTCACCCCTCCACTTT. This encodes CASSQAGSPLHF. The J gene is TRBJ1-6, the V gene TRBV3-1 (or the pseudogene TRBV3-2); no definite D call. V lost 3 bases to trimming and J lost 9 bases, with 6 bases between them. The CDR3 totals 12 residues. From germline, CDR1 is LGHDT and CDR2 YNNKEL (reference sequence).

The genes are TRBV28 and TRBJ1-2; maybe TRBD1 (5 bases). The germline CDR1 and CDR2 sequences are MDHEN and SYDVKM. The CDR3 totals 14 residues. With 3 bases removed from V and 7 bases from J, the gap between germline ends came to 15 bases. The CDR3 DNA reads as TGTGCCAGCAGTTTCCGAATAGCAGGGTCTGGCTACACCTTC. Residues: CASSFRIAGSGYTF.

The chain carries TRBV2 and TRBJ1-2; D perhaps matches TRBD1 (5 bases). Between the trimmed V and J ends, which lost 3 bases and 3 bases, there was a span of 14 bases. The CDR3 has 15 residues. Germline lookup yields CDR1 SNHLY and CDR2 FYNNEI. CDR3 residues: CASSDSLWGYYGYTF. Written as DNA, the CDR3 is TGTGCCAGCAGTGATTCACTTTGGGGGTACTATGGCTACACCTTC.

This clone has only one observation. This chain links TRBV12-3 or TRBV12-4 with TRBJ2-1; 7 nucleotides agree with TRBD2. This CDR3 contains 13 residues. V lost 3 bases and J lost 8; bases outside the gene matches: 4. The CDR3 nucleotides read TGTGCCAGCAGTTTGGGGCTAGCGGATGAGCAGTTCTTC. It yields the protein CASSLGLADEQFF.

CDR3 protein: CASTLERGMRAFF. In DNA form, the CDR3 reads TGTGCCAGTACCCTAGAGAGGGGGATGAGAGCTTTCTTT. The chain couples TRBV19 to TRBJ1-1, with a weak D call TRBD1 (6 bases). CDR1 LNHDA and CDR2 SQIVND come from the germline V gene (reference sequence). The length of the CDR3 is 13 residues. V was shortened by 7 bases and J by 10 bases, with 19 bases between the two germline ends.

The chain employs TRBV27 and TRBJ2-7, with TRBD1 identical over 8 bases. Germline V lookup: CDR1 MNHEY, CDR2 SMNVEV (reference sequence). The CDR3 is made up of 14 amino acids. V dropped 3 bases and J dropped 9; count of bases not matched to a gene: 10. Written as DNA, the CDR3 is TGTGCCAGCAGTTTGAGTAACCCAGGGGGCAGGCAGTACTTC. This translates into CASSLSNPGGRQYF.

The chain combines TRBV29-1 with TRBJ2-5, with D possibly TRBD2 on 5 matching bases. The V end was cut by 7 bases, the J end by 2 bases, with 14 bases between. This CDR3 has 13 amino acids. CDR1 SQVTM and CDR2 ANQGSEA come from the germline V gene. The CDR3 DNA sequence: TGCAGCGCAACGACTATGACACAAGAGACCCAGTACTTC. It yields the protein CSATTMTQETQYF.

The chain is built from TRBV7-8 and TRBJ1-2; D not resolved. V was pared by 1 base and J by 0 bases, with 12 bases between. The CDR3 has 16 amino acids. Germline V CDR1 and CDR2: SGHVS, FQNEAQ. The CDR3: CASSLGLGTSNYGYTF. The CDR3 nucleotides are TGTGCCAGCAGCTTAGGTCTGGGTACTTCTAACTATGGCTACACCTTC.

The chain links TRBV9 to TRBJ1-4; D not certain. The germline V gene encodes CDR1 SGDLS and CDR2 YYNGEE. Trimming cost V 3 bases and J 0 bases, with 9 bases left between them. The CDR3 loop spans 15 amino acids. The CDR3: CASSDGFTTNEKLFF. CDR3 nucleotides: TGTGCCAGCAGCGACGGATTCACAACTAATGAAAAACTGTTTTTT.

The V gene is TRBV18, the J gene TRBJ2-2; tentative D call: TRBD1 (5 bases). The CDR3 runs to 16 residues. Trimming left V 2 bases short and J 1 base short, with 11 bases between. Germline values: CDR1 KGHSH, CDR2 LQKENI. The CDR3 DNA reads TGTGCCAGCTCACCATCCCGACAGAGGAACACCGGGGAGCTGTTTTTT. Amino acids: CASSPSRQRNTGELFF.

CDR3 amino acids: CASTPQHKQLPQHF. The CDR3 nucleotides read TGTGCCAGTACCCCACAGCACAAGCAGCTGCCCCAGCATTTT. This chain links TRBV19 with TRBJ1-5; no reliable D call. The ends were cut back, 7 bases at V and 9 bases at J, with 19 bases in the middle. Germline values: CDR1 LNHDA, CDR2 SQIVND (reference sequence). The CDR3 spans 14 residues.

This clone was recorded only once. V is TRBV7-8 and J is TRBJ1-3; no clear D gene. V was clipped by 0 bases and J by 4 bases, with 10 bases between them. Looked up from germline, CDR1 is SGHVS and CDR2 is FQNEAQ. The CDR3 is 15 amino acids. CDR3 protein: CASSLAWTSGNTIYF. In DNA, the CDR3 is TGTGCCAGCAGCTTAGCTTGGACGAGCGGAAACACCATATATTTT.

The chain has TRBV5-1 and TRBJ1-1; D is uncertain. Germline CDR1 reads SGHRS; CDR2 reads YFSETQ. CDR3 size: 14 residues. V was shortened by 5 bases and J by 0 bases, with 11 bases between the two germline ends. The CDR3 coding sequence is TGCGCCAGCAGAGGGAGTTCTTTGAACACTGAAGCTTTCTTT. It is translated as CASRGSSLNTEAFF.

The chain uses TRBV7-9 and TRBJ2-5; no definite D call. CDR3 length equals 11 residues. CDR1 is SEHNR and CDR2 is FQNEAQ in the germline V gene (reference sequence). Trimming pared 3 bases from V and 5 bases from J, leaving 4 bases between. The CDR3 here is CASSFSETQYF. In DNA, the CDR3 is TGTGCCAGCAGCTTTTCGGAGACCCAGTACTTC. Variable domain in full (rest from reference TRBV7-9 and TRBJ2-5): DTGVSQNPRHKITKRGQNVTFRCDPISEHNRLYWYRQTLGQGPEFLTYFQNEAQLEKSRLLSDRFSAERPKGSFSTLEIQRTEQGDSAMYLCASSFSETQYFGPGTRLLVL.

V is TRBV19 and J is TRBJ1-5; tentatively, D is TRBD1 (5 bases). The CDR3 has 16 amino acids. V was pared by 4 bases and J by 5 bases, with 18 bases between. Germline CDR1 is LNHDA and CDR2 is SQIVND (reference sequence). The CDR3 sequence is CASSTSRAPRDQPQHF. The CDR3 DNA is TGTGCCAGTAGTACCTCGCGGGCGCCCAGGGATCAGCCCCAGCATTTT.

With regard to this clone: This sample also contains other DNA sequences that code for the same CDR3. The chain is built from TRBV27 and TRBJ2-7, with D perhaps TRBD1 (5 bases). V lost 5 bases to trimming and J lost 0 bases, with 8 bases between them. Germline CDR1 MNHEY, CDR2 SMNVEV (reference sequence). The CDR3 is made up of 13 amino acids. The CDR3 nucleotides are TGTGCCAGCAGTCCAGGGTTCTCCTACGAGCAGTACTTC. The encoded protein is CASSPGFSYEQYF.

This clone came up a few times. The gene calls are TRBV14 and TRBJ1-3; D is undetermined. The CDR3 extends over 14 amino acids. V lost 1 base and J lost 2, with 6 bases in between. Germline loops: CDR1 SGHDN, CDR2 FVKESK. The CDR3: CASSQGGAGNTIYF. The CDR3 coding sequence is TGTGCCAGCAGCCAAGGTGGGGCTGGAAACACCATATATTTT. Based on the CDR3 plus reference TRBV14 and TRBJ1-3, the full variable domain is EAGVTQFPSHSVIEKGQTVTLRCDPISGHDNLYWYRRVMGKEIKFLLHFVKESKQDESGMPNNRFLAERTGGTYSTLKVQPAELEDSGVYFCASSQGGAGNTIYFGEGSWLTVV.

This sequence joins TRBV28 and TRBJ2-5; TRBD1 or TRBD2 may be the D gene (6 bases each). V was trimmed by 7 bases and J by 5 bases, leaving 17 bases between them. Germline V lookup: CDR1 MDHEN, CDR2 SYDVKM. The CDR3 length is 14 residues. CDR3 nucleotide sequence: TGTGCCAGCACCTCCCCGGGGGCCGGGGAGACCCAGTACTTC. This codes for CASTSPGAGETQYF.

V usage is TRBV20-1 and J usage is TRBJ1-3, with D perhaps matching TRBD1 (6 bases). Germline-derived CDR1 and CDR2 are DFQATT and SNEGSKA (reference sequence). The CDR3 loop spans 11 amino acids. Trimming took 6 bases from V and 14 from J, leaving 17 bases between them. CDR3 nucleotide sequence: TGCAGTGCCGGGGGGCCCCTAGCAGTATATTTT. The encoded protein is CSAGGPLAVYF.

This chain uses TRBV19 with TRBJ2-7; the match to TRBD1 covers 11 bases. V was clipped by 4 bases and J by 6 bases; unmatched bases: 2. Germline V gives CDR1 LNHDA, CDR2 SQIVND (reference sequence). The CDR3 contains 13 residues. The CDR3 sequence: CASSTGTGGEQYF. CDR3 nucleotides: TGTGCCAGTAGTACCGGGACAGGGGGCGAGCAGTACTTC.

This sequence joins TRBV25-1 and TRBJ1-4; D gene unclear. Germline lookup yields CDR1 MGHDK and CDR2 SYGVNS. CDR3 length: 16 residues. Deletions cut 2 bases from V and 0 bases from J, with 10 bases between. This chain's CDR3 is CASSEGRGATNEKLFF. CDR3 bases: TGTGCCAGCAGTGAAGGTCGAGGAGCAACTAATGAAAAACTGTTTTTT.

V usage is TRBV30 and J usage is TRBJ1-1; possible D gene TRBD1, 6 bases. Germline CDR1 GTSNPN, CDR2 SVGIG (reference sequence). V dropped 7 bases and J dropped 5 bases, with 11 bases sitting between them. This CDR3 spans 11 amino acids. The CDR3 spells CAYEGGTEAFF. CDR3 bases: TGTGCCTATGAAGGGGGGACTGAAGCTTTCTTT.

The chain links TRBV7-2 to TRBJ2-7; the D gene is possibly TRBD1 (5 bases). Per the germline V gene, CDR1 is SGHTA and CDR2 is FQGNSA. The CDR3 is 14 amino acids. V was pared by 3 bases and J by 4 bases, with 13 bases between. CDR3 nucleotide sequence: TGTGCCAGCAGCTTTGTCCAGGGAACATACGAGCAGTACTTC. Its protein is CASSFVQGTYEQYF.